The present TCR beta chain was sequenced within a study of blood T cell repertoires in COVID-19. Across the study: COVID-19 samples from acute and convalescent phases originated in the United States, Italy and Spain. In each case, the material was cDNA or gDNA derived from T cells, B-cell-depleted T cells, or PBMCs.

This CDR3 comprises 16 residues. The V segment lost 0 bases and the J segment 3 bases; nucleotides outside the gene matches: 4. Germline V gene data show CDR1 as SGHRS and CDR2 as YFSETQ. Methods used by the authors: Estimation of nucleated cell counts was performed using reference gene primer amplification. The protocol was immunoSEQ multiplex PCR, while the TCRdb copy is restricted to in-frame clones and leaves out a portion. That table is the source of V, J and clone size, and D and trimming were worked out from the DNA. This table holds 130,000 or so clones, about 80% found once. The sample taken for sequencing was peripheral blood. This TCR was recovered from a man in his 60s with active or convalescent COVID-19. V gene TRBV5-1 combines with J gene TRBJ1-3; 9 bases are a match to TRBD1. CDR3 residues: CASSLAGQGYGNTIYF. CDR3 nucleotides: TGCGCCAGCAGCTTGGCGGGACAGGGCTATGGAAACACCATATATTTT.